Listed below are T cell receptor beta chains from one sample, sequenced in a study of T cell responses to AZD1222 COVID-19 vaccine. The repertoire was sequenced with immunoSEQ multiplex PCR; TCRdb's copy has only in-frame clones and lacks some. Of about 170,000 clones listed, 85% to 90% are singletons. This specimen consisted of peripheral blood, obtained on day 0 of AZD1222 vaccination. Receptors originate from an adult in good health. The CDR3 runs from the conserved cysteine through the conserved F or W. A D gene is named only where the DNA matches it firmly. Only part of the rows carry a size: once, few, many, or a class if the clone is expanded.

TRBJ2-3 | TRBV4-1 | TRBD2 | . | CASSQEGIAGGADTQYF | TGCGCCAGCAGCCAAGAGGGGATCGCGGGGGGGGCAGATACGCAGTATTTT
TRBJ1-1 | TRBV5-6 | . | . | CASSLTDTEAFF | TGTGCCAGCAGCTTGACAGACACTGAAGCTTTCTTT
TRBJ2-7 | TRBV28 | . | . | CASSSPKEGRHYEQYF | TGTGCCAGCAGTTCTCCTAAAGAGGGCAGACACTACGAGCAGTACTTC
TRBJ1-5 | TRBV2 | TRBD1 | . | CASRGGQGAFNSNQPQHF | TGTGCCAGCAGGGGGGGACAGGGAGCCTTTAATAGCAATCAGCCCCAGCATTTT
TRBJ2-2 | TRBV19 | . | . | CASSIGVLPPGTGELFF | TGTGCCAGTAGTATCGGGGTGCTGCCTCCTGGTACCGGGGAGCTGTTTTTT
TRBJ1-5 | TRBV6-5 | . | . | CASSYGGAHSNQSQHF | TGTGCCAGCAGTTACGGGGGAGCCCATAGCAATCAGTCCCAGCATTTT
TRBJ2-1 | TRBV20-1 | . | . | CSARAGEQFF | TGCAGTGCTAGGGCCGGGGAGCAGTTCTTC
TRBJ1-1 | TRBV9 | . | . | CASSVGIDSGAFF | TGTGCCAGCAGCGTGGGGATCGACTCTGGTGCTTTCTTT
TRBJ2-7 | TRBV5-1 | TRBD1 | . | CASSGNRGYEQYF | TGCGCCAGCAGTGGGAACAGGGGTTACGAGCAGTACTTC
TRBJ2-2 | TRBV5-1 | . | . | CASGPGTLNTGELFF | TGCGCCAGCGGACCCGGGACCTTGAACACCGGGGAGCTGTTTTTT
TRBJ2-7 | TRBV2 | . | . | CARGSAVEQYF | TGTGCCAGGGGCAGTGCGGTTGAGCAGTACTTC
TRBJ2-1 | TRBV27 | TRBD2 | . | CASSLLSNSGGHNEQFF | TGTGCCAGCAGTTTACTCTCTAATAGCGGGGGGCACAATGAGCAGTTCTTC
TRBJ1-1 | TRBV7-9 | . | . | CASSYYGLNTEAFF | TGTGCCAGCAGCTACTACGGACTGAACACTGAAGCTTTCTTT
TRBJ2-4 | TRBV7-2 | TRBD2 | . | CASSTTSGGNIQYF | TGTGCCAGCAGCACAACTAGCGGGGGGAACATTCAGTACTTC
TRBJ2-3 | TRBV27 | . | . | CASSLVGEADTQYF | TGTGCCAGCAGTTTAGTGGGGGAGGCAGATACGCAGTATTTT
TRBJ2-7 | TRBV6-1 | . | . | CASSEYSEQYF | TGTGCCAGCAGTGAATACAGCGAGCAGTACTTC
TRBJ2-1 | TRBV7-9 | TRBD1 | once | CASSPIGTGGLIEQFF | TGTGCCAGCAGCCCGATAGGGACAGGGGGCTTAATTGAGCAGTTCTTC
TRBJ1-3 | TRBV29-1 | . | . | CSVEDWQESSGNTIYF | TGCAGCGTTGAAGACTGGCAGGAGAGCTCTGGAAACACCATATATTTT
TRBJ1-6 | TRBV18 | . | . | CASSPMAGRNSPLHF | TGTGCCAGCTCACCCATGGCAGGGAGGAATTCACCCCTCCACTTT
TRBJ2-1 | TRBV15 | TRBD2 | once | CATSEKLAGDKRNSYNEQFF | TGTGCCACCAGCGAGAAACTAGCGGGGGATAAAAGAAACTCCTACAATGAGCAGTTCTTC
TRBJ1-6 | TRBV4-1 | TRBD1 | . | CASSQDRDRGGGPLHF | TGCGCCAGCAGCCAAGATCGGGACAGGGGTGGTGGACCCCTCCACTTT
TRBJ2-3 | TRBV7-2 | TRBD2 | . | CASSLGTSVSTDTQYF | TGTGCCAGCAGCTTAGGGACTAGCGTTAGCACAGATACGCAGTATTTT
TRBJ2-3 | TRBV29-1 | . | . | CSVDRGGPRTDTQYF | TGCAGCGTTGATAGGGGTGGACCCCGCACAGATACGCAGTATTTT
TRBJ1-2 | TRBV19 | . | . | CASSIVAELNYGYTF | TGTGCCAGTAGTATAGTGGCTGAGCTTAACTATGGCTACACCTTC
TRBJ1-3 | TRBV5-1 | TRBD1 | once | CASSRDSSGNTIYF | TGCGCCAGCTCGAGGGACAGCTCTGGAAACACCATATATTTT
TRBJ2-5 | TRBV1 | . | few | CTSSQEGSGGPKETQYF | TGCACCAGCAGCCAAGAGGGGTCGGGAGGCCCGAAAGAGACCCAGTACTTC
TRBJ2-2 | TRBV10-3 | . | . | CAISESRVRRPGELFF | TGTGCCATCAGTGAGTCGAGGGTTCGGCGTCCCGGGGAGCTGTTTTTT
TRBJ2-2 | TRBV19 | . | . | CASSIVWTVDTGELFF | TGTGCCAGTAGTATAGTCTGGACAGTGGATACCGGGGAGCTGTTTTTT
TRBJ1-5 | TRBV4-1 | . | . | CASSQEGVPRLAQHF | TGCGCCAGCAGCCAAGAGGGGGTCCCACGTTTAGCCCAGCATTTT
TRBJ1-5 | TRBV5-1 | . | . | CASSKRQPNQPQHF | TGCGCCAGCAGCAAGAGACAACCCAATCAGCCCCAGCATTTT
TRBJ2-4 | TRBV10-3 | TRBD2 | . | CAISAIAGGLLAKNIQYF | TGTGCCATCAGTGCGATAGCGGGGGGACTCCTAGCCAAAAACATTCAGTACTTC
TRBJ2-1 | TRBV4-3 | TRBD2 | once | CASSGGRLAGLHNEQFF | TGCGCCAGCAGCGGAGGTCGGTTAGCGGGGCTCCACAATGAGCAGTTCTTC
TRBJ1-6 | TRBV28 | . | . | CASSPESLPLHF | TGTGCCAGCAGTCCAGAGTCTCTTCCCCTCCACTTT
TRBJ2-1 | TRBV6-1 | TRBD2 | once | CASSGRTSGTSSYNEQFF | TGTGCCAGCAGTGGGAGGACTAGCGGCACGAGCTCCTACAATGAGCAGTTCTTC
TRBJ2-7 | TRBV18 | . | . | CASSERGDVYF | TGTGCCAGCTCAGAGCGAGGGGATGTGTACTTC
TRBJ1-2 | TRBV12-3/TRBV12-4 | . | . | CASSLGQPYGYTF | TGTGCCAGCAGTTTAGGTCAGCCCTATGGCTACACCTTC
TRBJ2-7 | TRBV12-3/TRBV12-4 | . | few | CASSLNYEQYF | TGTGCCAGCAGTTTGAACTACGAGCAGTACTTC
TRBJ2-1 | TRBV27 | TRBD1 | . | CASSTWDRRAFF | TGTGCCAGCAGTACCTGGGACAGGAGAGCGTTCTTC
TRBJ1-1 | TRBV29-1 | TRBD1 | . | CSVGGTGRNTEAFF | TGCAGCGTGGGCGGGACAGGACGGAACACTGAAGCTTTCTTT
TRBJ1-3 | TRBV5-4 | . | . | CASSGWGSSGNTIYF | TGTGCCAGCAGCGGGTGGGGCAGCTCTGGAAACACCATATATTTT
TRBJ2-5 | TRBV21-1 | . | once | CASSKLIVETLETQYF | TGTGCCAGCAGCAAGCTGATTGTGGAGACTTTAGAGACCCAGTACTTC
TRBJ1-3 | TRBV4-3 | . | . | CASSPGQSGNTIYF | TGCGCCAGCAGCCCCGGACAGTCTGGAAACACCATATATTTT
TRBJ2-7 | TRBV27 | . | . | CASSLHRDNPSYEQYF | TGTGCCAGCAGTTTACACAGGGACAACCCTAGCTACGAGCAGTACTTC
TRBJ2-1 | TRBV7-6 | . | few | CASSWARGKGNLPEQFF | TGTGCCAGCAGCTGGGCCAGGGGTAAAGGAAATCTGCCTGAGCAGTTCTTC
TRBJ1-4 | TRBV7-9 | . | . | CASSDTRDMEKLFF | TGTGCCAGCAGTGACACCCGGGACATGGAAAAACTGTTTTTT
TRBJ1-1 | TRBV4-3 | . | . | CASSQAGRVTEAFF | TGCGCCAGCAGCCAGGCAGGGAGGGTGACTGAAGCTTTCTTT
TRBJ2-7 | TRBV6-2/TRBV6-3 | . | . | CASSPPMVRGVNYEQYF | TGTGCCAGCAGTCCCCCGATGGTCAGGGGGGTCAACTACGAGCAGTACTTC
TRBJ1-5 | TRBV6-5 | . | . | CASSYSTAARQPQHF | TGTGCCAGCAGTTACTCAACAGCGGCCAGACAGCCCCAGCATTTT
TRBJ2-7 | TRBV6-5 | . | few | CASSQGLPPYEQYF | TGTGCCAGCAGCCAGGGACTTCCTCCATACGAGCAGTACTTC
TRBJ2-1 | TRBV19 | . | . | CASRPEGSSYNEQFF | TGTGCCAGTAGACCCGAGGGGAGCTCCTACAATGAGCAGTTCTTC
TRBJ1-5 | TRBV18 | TRBD1 | . | CASSLGQGYNQPQHF | TGTGCCAGCTCCCTCGGACAGGGGTACAATCAGCCCCAGCATTTT
TRBJ1-3 | TRBV19 | . | once | CASSMVQGNSGNTIYF | TGTGCCAGTAGTATGGTACAGGGTAACTCTGGAAACACCATATATTTT
TRBJ1-1 | TRBV19 | . | . | CASSVIGTEAFF | TGTGCCAGTAGTGTTATAGGTACTGAAGCTTTCTTT
TRBJ2-6 | TRBV7-3 | . | . | CASSLGATGANVLTF | TGTGCCAGCAGCTTGGGGGCTACTGGGGCCAACGTCCTGACTTTC
TRBJ2-5 | TRBV6-2/TRBV6-3 | TRBD2 | . | CASSYSGSGPQETQYF | TGTGCCAGCAGTTACTCGGGTAGCGGGCCCCAAGAGACCCAGTACTTC
TRBJ2-1 | TRBV2 | TRBD1 | . | CASRTTGVEQFF | TGTGCCAGCAGGACTACAGGGGTTGAGCAGTTCTTC
TRBJ1-1 | TRBV7-2 | TRBD1 | . | CASSLASGGTEAFF | TGTGCCAGCAGCTTAGCCTCAGGGGGCACTGAAGCTTTCTTT